The rows below give T cell receptor beta chains drawn from one sample of a study of OX40 agonist ivuxolimab in advanced cancers. Profiling relied on immunoSEQ multiplex PCR, and the TCRdb table lists in-frame clones only, not all of them. Seen here are around 83,000 clones, approximately 84% observed once, and the top ten hold less than 9.5%. Here the sequenced sample was CD4+ or CD8+ T cells sorted from blood, taken in a trial of the OX40 agonist ivuxolimab. The receptors derive from an adult with an advanced solid tumor such as melanoma, head and neck, liver or kidney cancer. CDR3s include the opening cysteine and the closing phenylalanine or tryptophan. D genes are given only for firm matches. Where a row states a size, it is once, few, many or the class of an expanded clone; other rows omit it.

j_call: TRBJ2-2
cdr3_length: 15
clone_size: .
v_call: TRBV30
d_call: TRBD2
cdr3_aa: CAWSVVAGFTGELFF
cdr3_nt: TGTGCCTGGAGTGTGGTAGCGGGGTTCACCGGGGAGCTGTTTTTT

j_call: TRBJ1-3
cdr3_length: 14
clone_size: .
v_call: TRBV30
d_call: TRBD1
cdr3_aa: CAWRLTGAGNTIYF
cdr3_nt: TGTGCCTGGAGATTGACAGGGGCTGGAAACACCATATATTTT

j_call: TRBJ1-2
cdr3_length: 14
clone_size: .
v_call: TRBV30
d_call: .
cdr3_aa: CAWSVQGINYGYTF
cdr3_nt: TGTGCCTGGAGTGTCCAGGGGATCAACTATGGCTACACCTTC

j_call: TRBJ1-3
cdr3_length: 16
clone_size: .
v_call: TRBV19
d_call: .
cdr3_aa: CASRAPGFSPGNTIYF
cdr3_nt: TGTGCCAGTAGGGCACCGGGCTTTAGCCCTGGAAACACCATATATTTT

j_call: TRBJ1-1
cdr3_length: 14
clone_size: .
v_call: TRBV18
d_call: .
cdr3_aa: CASSPTRMNTEAFF
cdr3_nt: TGTGCCAGCTCACCGACGAGGATGAACACTGAAGCTTTCTTT

j_call: TRBJ2-3
cdr3_length: 14
clone_size: .
v_call: TRBV7-2
d_call: TRBD1
cdr3_aa: CASSRDRVKDTQYF
cdr3_nt: TGTGCCAGCAGCCGGGACAGGGTAAAAGATACGCAGTATTTT

j_call: TRBJ1-5
cdr3_length: 18
clone_size: .
v_call: TRBV6-1
d_call: .
cdr3_aa: CASSEATLGLNTNQPQHF
cdr3_nt: TGTGCCAGCAGTGAAGCGACCCTAGGGTTAAATACCAATCAGCCCCAGCATTTT

j_call: TRBJ1-2
cdr3_length: 14
clone_size: .
v_call: TRBV6-6
d_call: TRBD1
cdr3_aa: CASSDRESNYGYTF
cdr3_nt: TGTGCCAGCAGTGACAGGGAATCTAACTATGGCTACACCTTC

j_call: TRBJ2-1
cdr3_length: 12
clone_size: .
v_call: TRBV7-8
d_call: .
cdr3_aa: CASSSPRGEQFF
cdr3_nt: TGTGCCAGCAGCTCCCCCCGGGGTGAGCAGTTCTTC

j_call: TRBJ2-3
cdr3_length: 14
clone_size: .
v_call: TRBV27
d_call: .
cdr3_aa: CATSGTLYTDTQYF
cdr3_nt: TGTGCCACCTCCGGGACTCTGTACACAGATACGCAGTATTTT

j_call: TRBJ2-7
cdr3_length: 13
clone_size: .
v_call: TRBV5-6
d_call: TRBD1
cdr3_aa: CASRYGQGSEQYF
cdr3_nt: TGTGCCAGCAGATATGGACAGGGTTCGGAGCAGTACTTC

j_call: TRBJ2-7
cdr3_length: 14
clone_size: .
v_call: TRBV2
d_call: TRBD2
cdr3_aa: CATITSGGSYEQYF
cdr3_nt: TGTGCCACCATTACTAGCGGGGGCTCCTACGAGCAGTACTTC

j_call: TRBJ1-5
cdr3_length: 15
clone_size: .
v_call: TRBV7-6
d_call: TRBD1
cdr3_aa: CASSPGTGGYQPQHF
cdr3_nt: TGTGCCAGCAGCCCCGGGACAGGAGGGTATCAGCCCCAGCATTTT

j_call: TRBJ1-1
cdr3_length: 14
clone_size: .
v_call: TRBV6-1
d_call: .
cdr3_aa: CASSLLRERGEAFF
cdr3_nt: TGTGCCAGCAGCCTCCTGAGGGAACGGGGTGAAGCTTTCTTT

j_call: TRBJ2-3
cdr3_length: 13
clone_size: .
v_call: TRBV6-5
d_call: .
cdr3_aa: CASTRDQTDTQYF
cdr3_nt: TGTGCCAGCACCCGGGACCAGACAGATACGCAGTATTTT

j_call: TRBJ1-1
cdr3_length: 11
clone_size: .
v_call: TRBV5-1
d_call: .
cdr3_aa: CASSSTGTAFF
cdr3_nt: TGCGCCAGCAGCTCAACCGGGACGGCTTTCTTT

j_call: TRBJ2-5
cdr3_length: 15
clone_size: .
v_call: TRBV9
d_call: TRBD2
cdr3_aa: CASSVGWEGVETQYF
cdr3_nt: TGTGCCAGCAGCGTGGGTTGGGAGGGCGTGGAGACCCAGTACTTC

j_call: TRBJ1-2
cdr3_length: 12
clone_size: .
v_call: TRBV19
d_call: TRBD1
cdr3_aa: CASSIRGQGYTF
cdr3_nt: TGTGCCAGTAGTATCAGGGGGCAAGGCTACACCTTC

j_call: TRBJ2-7
cdr3_length: 14
clone_size: few
v_call: TRBV6-1
d_call: .
cdr3_aa: CASSESYRMGEQYF
cdr3_nt: TGTGCCAGCAGTGAGTCTTACAGGATGGGCGAGCAGTACTTC

j_call: TRBJ1-3
cdr3_length: 12
clone_size: few
v_call: TRBV30
d_call: .
cdr3_aa: CAWKGTGNTIYF
cdr3_nt: TGTGCCTGGAAAGGGACTGGAAACACCATATATTTT

j_call: TRBJ2-5
cdr3_length: 17
clone_size: .
v_call: TRBV9
d_call: .
cdr3_aa: CASSPGPEHPPLETQYF
cdr3_nt: TGTGCCAGCAGCCCAGGACCCGAACATCCTCCTTTAGAGACCCAGTACTTC

j_call: TRBJ2-3
cdr3_length: 16
clone_size: .
v_call: TRBV6-1
d_call: .
cdr3_aa: CASSVANLVGTDTQYF
cdr3_nt: TGTGCCAGCAGTGTCGCCAATCTGGTGGGCACAGATACGCAGTATTTT

j_call: TRBJ2-1
cdr3_length: 16
clone_size: .
v_call: TRBV11-1
d_call: .
cdr3_aa: CASSLGGGTAYNEQFF
cdr3_nt: TGTGCCAGCAGCTTAGGGGGTGGGACTGCCTACAATGAGCAGTTCTTC

j_call: TRBJ1-6
cdr3_length: 14
clone_size: .
v_call: TRBV7-9
d_call: .
cdr3_aa: CASSLTDYNSPLHF
cdr3_nt: TGTGCCAGCAGCTTGACCGATTATAATTCACCCCTCCACTTT

j_call: TRBJ1-1
cdr3_length: 15
clone_size: .
v_call: TRBV18
d_call: TRBD1
cdr3_aa: CASSTRTTGVTEAFF
cdr3_nt: TGTGCCAGCTCAACTAGGACGACAGGGGTCACTGAAGCTTTCTTT

j_call: TRBJ2-3
cdr3_length: 15
clone_size: .
v_call: TRBV11-3
d_call: TRBD2
cdr3_aa: CASSPGGRQTDTQYF
cdr3_nt: TGTGCCAGCAGCCCAGGCGGGAGACAGACAGATACGCAGTATTTT

j_call: TRBJ1-1
cdr3_length: 14
clone_size: .
v_call: TRBV11-2
d_call: .
cdr3_aa: CASRPPRQNTEAFF
cdr3_nt: TGTGCCAGCAGACCCCCCAGACAGAACACTGAAGCTTTCTTT

j_call: TRBJ1-1
cdr3_length: 14
clone_size: few
v_call: TRBV29-1
d_call: .
cdr3_aa: CSVVTGHLNTEAFF
cdr3_nt: TGCAGCGTCGTTACTGGACATCTGAACACTGAAGCTTTCTTT

j_call: TRBJ1-5
cdr3_length: 15
clone_size: once
v_call: TRBV2
d_call: TRBD1
cdr3_aa: CASSEGQVPNQPQHF
cdr3_nt: TGTGCCAGCAGTGAGGGACAGGTCCCAAATCAGCCCCAGCATTTT

j_call: TRBJ1-1
cdr3_length: 14
clone_size: once
v_call: TRBV5-1
d_call: .
cdr3_aa: CASRTTGITEKAFF
cdr3_nt: TGCGCCAGCAGAACGACAGGCATTACCGAGAAAGCTTTCTTT

j_call: TRBJ1-2
cdr3_length: 11
clone_size: .
v_call: TRBV19
d_call: .
cdr3_aa: CASSIPKPGPF
cdr3_nt: TGTGCCAGTAGTATCCCGAAGCCCGGGCCCTTC

j_call: TRBJ2-7
cdr3_length: 14
clone_size: few
v_call: TRBV4-2
d_call: .
cdr3_aa: CASSQEKPTGEQYF
cdr3_nt: TGTGCCAGCAGCCAAGAAAAGCCCACGGGCGAGCAGTACTTC

j_call: TRBJ2-4
cdr3_length: 14
clone_size: .
v_call: TRBV19
d_call: .
cdr3_aa: CASSTGKAKNIQYF
cdr3_nt: TGTGCCAGTTCAACAGGGAAGGCCAAAAACATTCAGTACTTC

j_call: TRBJ2-2
cdr3_length: 16
clone_size: .
v_call: TRBV9
d_call: .
cdr3_aa: CASSVEQGAATGELFF
cdr3_nt: TGTGCCAGCAGCGTAGAACAGGGAGCGGCCACCGGGGAGCTGTTTTTT

j_call: TRBJ2-1
cdr3_length: 12
clone_size: .
v_call: TRBV5-1
d_call: .
cdr3_aa: CASSFGGNEQFF
cdr3_nt: TGCGCCAGCAGCTTCGGGGGCAATGAGCAGTTCTTC

j_call: TRBJ2-1
cdr3_length: 17
clone_size: .
v_call: TRBV10-1
d_call: TRBD1
cdr3_aa: CASSGFAGTGNYNEQFF
cdr3_nt: TGCGCCAGCAGTGGCTTCGCCGGGACAGGGAACTACAATGAGCAGTTCTTC

j_call: TRBJ2-5
cdr3_length: 20
clone_size: .
v_call: TRBV15
d_call: .
cdr3_aa: CATSRGVVNQRPSWGETQYF
cdr3_nt: TGTGCCACCAGCAGAGGCGTGGTAAATCAAAGGCCCAGTTGGGGAGAGACCCAGTACTTC

j_call: TRBJ1-1
cdr3_length: 15
clone_size: .
v_call: TRBV7-9
d_call: TRBD1
cdr3_aa: CASSFQGALNTEAFF
cdr3_nt: TGTGCCAGCAGCTTCCAGGGGGCCCTGAACACTGAAGCTTTCTTT

j_call: TRBJ1-6
cdr3_length: 15
clone_size: .
v_call: TRBV5-6
d_call: TRBD1
cdr3_aa: CASSPGQGAYSPLHF
cdr3_nt: TGTGCCAGCAGCCCTGGACAGGGGGCGTATTCACCCCTCCACTTT

j_call: TRBJ1-2
cdr3_length: 14
clone_size: .
v_call: TRBV12-5
d_call: .
cdr3_aa: CASGLVNDYHGYTF
cdr3_nt: TGTGCTAGTGGTTTGGTAAATGACTACCATGGCTACACCTTC

j_call: TRBJ1-1
cdr3_length: 13
clone_size: .
v_call: TRBV19
d_call: .
cdr3_aa: CASQGQLNTEAFF
cdr3_nt: TGTGCCAGTCAAGGGCAGCTGAACACTGAAGCTTTCTTT